The 18 T cell receptor beta chains listed next were all sequenced from one sample in a study of shared clonotypes between healthy human individuals. The protocol was immunoSEQ multiplex PCR, while the TCRdb copy is restricted to in-frame clones and leaves out a portion. The sample carries roughly 96,000 clones, approximately 51% recorded once. Sequencing used PBMCs. The source of these receptors is a woman in her 40s in good health. Some clones in this sample may be carry-over from other donors' samples.

This clone was seen more than once but under ten times. The DNA for the CDR3 is TGTGCCAGCAGCCCAGGACGGAGCTATGGCTACACCTTC. Amino acids: CASSPGRSYGYTF. The chain recombines TRBV28 with TRBJ1-2, with D uncertain. CDR1 is MDHEN, CDR2 SYDVKM, per germline. The CDR3 loop spans 13 amino acids. The V and J ends lost 6 bases and 4 bases respectively, with 12 bases between them.

This clone was picked up one time. The genes are TRBV2 and TRBJ1-2; no definite D call. Germline V gives CDR1 SNHLY, CDR2 FYNNEI. This CDR3 comprises 14 residues. V was cut by 3 bases and J by 7 bases, with 15 bases left in between. CDR3 sequence (DNA): TGTGCCAGCAGTGACGGCGTTTCGGAAGCTGGCTACACCTTC. Amino acid sequence: CASSDGVSEAGYTF.

About this clone: The sample has other DNA sequences that encode this CDR3 too. The genes are TRBV6-6 and TRBJ1-3; D may be TRBD1 (5 bases). The germline gives CDR1 MNHNY, CDR2 SVGAGI (reference sequence). Trimming removed 6 bases from V and 4 bases from J, with 13 bases in between. This CDR3 region has 14 residues. The CDR3 sequence: CASRTDSLGNTIYF. The CDR3 coding sequence is TGTGCCAGCAGGACCGACAGCCTCGGAAACACCATATATTTT.

Judged by abundance, this clone is medium-sized. The J gene is TRBJ2-2, the V gene TRBV6-4; D is uncertain. CDR3 length equals 16 residues. V was shortened by 0 bases and J by 2 bases, with 10 bases between the two germline ends. CDR1 is MRHNA, CDR2 SNTAGT, per germline. CDR3 DNA: TGTGCCAGCAGTGACTCGGCGGAGTCCAACACCGGGGAGCTGTTTTTT. Amino acid sequence: CASSDSAESNTGELFF.

V usage is TRBV30 and J usage is TRBJ2-2; 7 bases align to TRBD2. The CDR3 is 16 amino acids. Germline loops: CDR1 GTSNPN, CDR2 SVGIG (reference sequence). V shed 3 bases and J 4 bases; nucleotides not matched to a gene: 11. Here the CDR3 reads CAWREQWAGVTGELFF. The CDR3 nucleotides read TGTGCCTGGAGGGAGCAGTGGGCGGGAGTCACCGGGGAGCTGTTTTTT.

This clone was seen once. The rearrangement links TRBV15 to TRBJ1-1; 9 bases agree with TRBD1. The V segment lost 1 base and the J segment 11 bases; nucleotides outside the gene matches: 5. The CDR3 runs 13 residues. Germline lookup yields CDR1 LNHNV and CDR2 YYDKDF (reference sequence). In DNA, the CDR3 is TGTGCCACCAGCAGAGGAGGGGACAGGGCGGCTTTCTTT. Protein sequence: CATSRGGDRAAFF.

This chain links TRBV5-6 with TRBJ1-1, with D perhaps matching TRBD1 (6 bases). The ends were cut back, 5 bases at V and 4 bases at J, with 12 bases in the middle. Germline V CDR1 and CDR2: SGHDT, YYEEEE. The CDR3 sequence is 13 residues long. The CDR3 reads CASSYGTRTEAFF. The CDR3 DNA follows: TGTGCCAGCAGTTACGGGACACGCACTGAAGCTTTCTTT.

The V call is TRBV10-2, the J call TRBJ2-7; TRBD1 matches 7 bases. Germline V gene sequence: CDR1 WSHSY, CDR2 SAAADI. Trimming cost V 7 bases and J 4 bases; bases outside gene matches: 10. The CDR3 is made up of 14 amino acids. The CDR3 is CASKELTGRYEQYF. The CDR3 bases are TGCGCCAGCAAAGAGTTGACAGGGCGATACGAGCAGTACTTC.

V gene TRBV29-1 combines with J gene TRBJ2-5, with 8 bases lining up with TRBD1. Germline lookup yields CDR1 SQVTM and CDR2 ANQGSEA. J gave up 1 base and V 6 bases, and 10 bases lay outside the gene matches. The CDR3 contains 15 residues. The CDR3 loop is CSVWGDRTGQETQYF. The CDR3 bases are TGCAGCGTCTGGGGGGACAGGACCGGCCAAGAGACCCAGTACTTC.

This clone was seen a single time. V is TRBV18 and J is TRBJ2-5, with 11 bases identical to TRBD2. The J call may be mistaken, given a closer DNA end match to TRBJ2-7. The CDR3 runs to 15 residues. The germline V gene encodes CDR1 KGHSH and CDR2 LQKENI. In DNA form, the CDR3 reads TGTGCCAGCTCACCCAATAGCGGGAGGGCCATCGAGCAGTACTTC. Translation: CASSPNSGRAIEQYF.

V is TRBV18 and J is TRBJ2-1; 14 bases match TRBD2. The CDR3 length is 14 residues. Germline V gene lookup returns CDR1 KGHSH and CDR2 LQKENI. V trimming: 5 bases; J trimming: 12 bases; junction bases outside the gene matches: 6. CDR3 residues: CASSGTSGSYGQFF. CDR3 nucleotides: TGTGCCAGCTCAGGGACTAGCGGGAGTTATGGGCAGTTCTTC. The full variable domain, completed using reference TRBV18 and TRBJ2-1, is NAGVMQNPRHLVRRRGQEARLRCSPMKGHSHVYWYRQLPEEGLKFMVYLQKENIIDESGMPKERFSAEFPKEGPSILRIQQVVRGDSAAYFCASSGTSGSYGQFFGPGTRLTVL.

Turning to this clone: Germline is not matched at one junction end, which may reflect a read error. The chain joins TRBV28 to TRBJ1-2; D ambiguous. Germline-derived CDR1 and CDR2 are MDHEN and SYDVKM. CDR3 length equals 15 residues. The DNA of the CDR3 is TGTGCCAGCAGTTTTGGTGTCAGGACTAACCATGGCTACACCTTC. It specifies CASSFGVRTNHGYTF.

This clone showed up many times. The rearrangement links TRBV7-8 to TRBJ2-2; 7 positions agree with TRBD2. The CDR3 length is 14 residues. Unmatched junction bases numbered 1, after V lost 3 bases and J lost 3 bases. CDR1 SGHVS and CDR2 FQNEAQ come from the germline V gene. In DNA, the CDR3 is TGTGCCAGCAGCTTCGCGGGGGACACCGGGGAGCTGTTTTTT. Translated: CASSFAGDTGELFF.

This clone was detected many times. This chain joins TRBV9 and TRBJ2-7; the match to TRBD2 covers 8 bases. Trimming took 2 bases from V and 0 from J; bases not matched to a gene: 7. Germline V gene data show CDR1 as SGDLS and CDR2 as YYNGEE. The CDR3 extends over 16 amino acids. The CDR3 DNA sequence: TGTGCCAGCAGCGTGGGTAGCGGGGTAAGCTCCTACGAGCAGTACTTC. Its translation: CASSVGSGVSSYEQYF.

This clone appeared many times. The genes are TRBV7-3 and TRBJ2-7; no clear D gene. The length of the CDR3 is 13 residues. In germline, CDR1 is SGHTA, CDR2 FQGTGA. V was trimmed by 3 bases and J by 4 bases, leaving 10 bases between them. In nucleotides, the CDR3 is TGTGCCAGCAGCTTGAAGGGTGGGTACGAGCAGTACTTC. Its translation is CASSLKGGYEQYF.

The sample holds a few counts of this clone. This chain uses TRBV5-1 with TRBJ2-7; weak D call: TRBD2 (5 bases). There are 12 residues in the CDR3. Trimming stripped 1 base from V and 6 bases from J, with 8 bases between. Germline CDR1 and CDR2: SGHRS and YFSETQ. The CDR3 loop is CASSLSGSEQYF. The CDR3 nucleotides read TGCGCCAGCAGCTTGTCGGGGAGCGAGCAGTACTTC.

The V gene is TRBV30, the J gene TRBJ1-2, with 7 bases that match TRBD1. This CDR3 contains 13 residues. Trimming at V came to 3 bases and at J to 4 bases, leaving 5 bases not matched to a gene. Germline V gene lookup returns CDR1 GTSNPN and CDR2 SVGIG (reference sequence). For the CDR3, the DNA is TGTGCCTGGAGGCAACAGGGGCCCTATGGCTACACCTTC. It is translated as CAWRQQGPYGYTF.

Regarding this clone: A far larger clone is just one base off, so this is likely a read error. This is likely a read error, given that the CDR3 carries no conserved phenylalanine or tryptophan at its end. The J gene is TRBJ1-2, the V gene TRBV30; TRBD1 agrees at 8 bases. This CDR3 comprises 13 residues. V dropped 1 base and J dropped 8; count of bases not matched to a gene: 6. CDR1 is GTSNPN, CDR2 SVGIG, per germline (reference sequence). CDR3 nucleotides: TGTGCCTGGAGTGCGGACAGGGTAAAAGGCTACACCCTC. This gives the protein CAWSADRVKGYTL.